The sequence of this T cell receptor (beta chain) was determined in a study of chemoradiotherapy in HPV16-positive cancers. Study-wide results and caveats: In HPV16-positive patients, HPV-responsive T-cell expansion tracked better recurrence-free survival. Candidate HPV-specific clones and E7-related TCR motifs grew in tumor during treatment. HPV-specific T cells were functionally defined from only a couple of HPV16-positive patients.

Repeated repertoire sampling spanned the course of chemoradiotherapy. The method was immunoSEQ multiplex PCR; TCRdb's version includes in-frame clones alone and lacks a portion of them. Of about 760 clones listed, approximately 84% are singletons. As concerns this clone: Its antigen is not known.

The CDR3 consists of 16 residues. Germline CDR1 is SNHLY and CDR2 is FYNNEI. With V trimmed by 5 bases and J by 5 bases, 6 bases remained unmatched. The genes are TRBV2 and TRBJ2-5; the match to TRBD2 covers 15 bases. This clonotype was obtained from a human donor with HPV-associated anogenital cancer. The sample in question was tumor tissue, obtained from a patient who underwent chemoradiotherapy. CDR3 sequence reads: CASSLSGLAGGETQYF. The CDR3 DNA sequence: TGTGCCAGCAGTCTCTCGGGACTAGCGGGAGGTGAGACCCAGTACTTC. Filled out from reference TRBV2 and TRBJ2-5, the complete variable domain reads EPEVTQTPSHQVTQMGQEVILRCVPISNHLYFYWYRQILGQKVEFLVSFYNNEISEKSEIFDDQFSVERPDGSNFTLKIRSTKLEDSAMYFCASSLSGLAGGETQYFGPGTRLLVL.